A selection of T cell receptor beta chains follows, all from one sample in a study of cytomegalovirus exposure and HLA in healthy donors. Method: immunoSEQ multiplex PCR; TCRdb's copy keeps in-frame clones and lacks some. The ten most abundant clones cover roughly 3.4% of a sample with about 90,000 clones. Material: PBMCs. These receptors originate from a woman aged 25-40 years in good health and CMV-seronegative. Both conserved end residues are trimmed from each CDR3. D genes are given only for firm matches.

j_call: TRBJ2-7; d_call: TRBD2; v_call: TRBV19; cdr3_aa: ASSIARGSFYEQY
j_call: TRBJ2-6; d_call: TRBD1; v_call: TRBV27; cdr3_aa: ASSLRGTGGEGANVLT
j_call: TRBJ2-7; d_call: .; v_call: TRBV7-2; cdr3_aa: ASTIAASYEQY
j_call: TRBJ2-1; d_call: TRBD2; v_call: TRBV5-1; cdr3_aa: ASSFDGLVQDEQF
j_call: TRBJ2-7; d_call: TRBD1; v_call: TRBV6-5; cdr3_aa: ASRRAGQGSYEQY
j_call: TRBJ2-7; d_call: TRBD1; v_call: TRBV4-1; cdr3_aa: ASSRGQGIYEQY
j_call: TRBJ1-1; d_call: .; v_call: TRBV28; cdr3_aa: ASSYVRGGTQVYTEAF
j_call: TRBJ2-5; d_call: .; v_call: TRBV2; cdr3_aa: ASVLEGTQETQY
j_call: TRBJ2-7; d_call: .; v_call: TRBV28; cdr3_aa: ASNQYQGRYEQY
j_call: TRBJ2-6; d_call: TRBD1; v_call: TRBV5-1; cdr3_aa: ASSFRGQGALGSGANVLT
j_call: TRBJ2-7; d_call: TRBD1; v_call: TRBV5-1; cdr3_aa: ASSFSGTGESGEQY